This T cell receptor beta chain derives from a study of memory CD4+ T cells and cytomegalovirus serostatus. Study in general: This sample comes from healthy Belgian adults, about nine CMV seropositive, around 26 seronegative.

In the authors' workflow: Out-of-frame sequences were removed, leaving 2,000,000 or so distinct TCRbeta sequences. Produced via immunoSEQ multiplex PCR; TCRdb's table is partial and in-frame only. Clone size and V and J calls were adopted from that table, with D and trimming inferred from the DNA. The profile shows around 38,000 clones, about three quarters of them singletons. This CDR3 spans 12 amino acids. The J segment lost 6 bases and the V segment lost 6 bases, leaving 1 base of the junction unmatched. The germline CDR1 and CDR2 sequences are MDHEN and SYDVKM. Single viable CD3+CD4+CD8-CD45RO+ cells were sorted as the memory CD4+ T cells. CMV serostatus came from serum IgG against pp150, pp28, p38, p52. CD4+ T cells were isolated by positive magnetic selection.

This sequence was found in an adult in good health and CMV-seronegative. Sequences were obtained from memory CD4+ T cells from blood. The chain carries TRBV28 and TRBJ1-2, with 10 bases matching TRBD1. CDR3 DNA sequence: TGTGCCAGCAGCGACAGGGGGCATGGCTACACCTTC. Amino acid sequence: CASSDRGHGYTF.